This record covers a single T cell receptor (beta chain). The data belong to a study of blood T cell repertoires in COVID-19. Study-wide background: Sources were T cells, B-cell-depleted T cells, or PBMCs; the material itself was cDNA or gDNA.

TCRdb's table, derived via immunoSEQ multiplex PCR, lists solely in-frame clones and lacks some. Of fewer than 300,000 clones detected, approximately 86% appear once; the ten largest clones hold 0.87%. The CDR3 has 15 residues. CDR1 SGHRS and CDR2 YFSETQ come from the germline V gene. Losses at the gene ends were 0 bases for V and 4 bases for J; bases not matched to a gene: 2. J is TRBJ2-1 and V is TRBV5-1; 9 positions agree with TRBD2. This clonotype originated in a human donor with COVID-19, enrolled during active disease. The donor label of this sample is uncertain. The sample comprised peripheral blood. CDR3 DNA: TGCGCCAGCAGCTTGGCGACTAGCGGTTACAATGAGCAGTTCTTC. Amino acids: CASSLATSGYNEQFF. Variable domain in full (rest from reference TRBV5-1 and TRBJ2-1): KAGVTQTPRYLIKTRGQQVTLSCSPISGHRSVSWYQQTPGQGLQFLFEYFSETQRNKGNFPGRFSGRQFSNSRSEMNVSTLELGDSALYLCASSLATSGYNEQFFGPGTRLTVL.